The present entry profiles one T cell receptor (beta chain) with its context. This clonotype was counted many times. No antigen is known for it. Base qualities are not recorded, but no much larger clone differs from it by a single base. cDNA was synthesized by template-switch 5'RACE using a primer carrying a 10-nucleotide random unique molecular identifier by which each TCR transcript was tagged. Every sequencing run yielded over 190 million TCR-beta sequences covering 15-18 subjects. Total RNA was extracted with the RNeasy kit. The KAPA Real-time Library Amplification kit was used to amplify TCR-beta VDJ regions with primers for the TCR constant region and the 5'RACE anchor. A first PCR added sample indexes and Illumina adaptors, after which a second PCR increased the library yield. After Ampure bead purification, the TCR product of roughly 650 bp was size-selected on a 2% E-gel SizeSelection system. Library quality was checked on a Bioanalyzer, concentration was measured with Qubit, and libraries were quantified with the Kapa Library Quantification kit before pooling. Paired-end 2 x 150 bp sequencing of the libraries was performed on an Illumina HiSeq 2500. To increase sequence diversity, roughly 23-30% phiX was spiked into each library pool. As for the authors' bioinformatics: The UMI-based MiGEC pipeline processed quality-filtered reads and removed over 75% of raw TCR sequences during error correction. VDJ genes were aligned to IMGT germline references, and each clonotype was defined by a unique CDR3 amino acid sequence together with V-J genes. Clonal expansion, Shannon diversity, and CDR3 relatedness (CalcPairwiseDistances, ClusterSamples) were evaluated with VDJtools, and phylogenetic trees were built with CLCbio workbench. A clone was classed as expanded if it had 8 or more unique UMIs, a cutoff based on coefficient-of-variation modelling across technical triplicates. TCRdb reran the public reads through fastp at Q25 and MiXCR, keeping productive beta chains. Every distinct CDR3 protein forms one entry, paired with its most common genes and DNA. The V and J calls were determined by TCRdb, not by the authors. This sample holds about 55,000 distinct CDR3 sequences; under 4.5% were observed only once. The ten biggest clones cover approximately 1.8% of the sample.

TCR libraries for sorted subsets were made from roughly 950,000 sorted CD4+ or CD8+ T cells. The multiple sclerosis patients were enrolled in a US clinical protocol that used magnetic resonance imaging to evaluate disease progression. PBMCs were separated from peripheral blood using Ficoll-Hypaque density gradient centrifugation and then cryopreserved in liquid nitrogen. Paired sorted CD4+ and CD8+ subsets came from healthy controls, HAM/TSP patients and MS patients. The sample belongs to a study of neurological immune-mediated disorders (dated by TCRdb to between 2018 and 2020). General notes on the study: Among the roughly 35 multiple sclerosis patients, approximately 30 had relapsing-remitting MS and 3 had secondary progressive MS. Of the approximately 68 subjects in the cohort, about 14 were HAM/TSP patients, some 34 were multiple sclerosis patients, and about 20 were healthy controls. The roughly 100 TCR-beta libraries included longitudinal samples, technical triplicates and paired sorted CD4+ and CD8+ T-cell subsets alongside PBMC samples. The study compared peripheral blood TCR-beta repertoires of HTLV-I-associated myelopathy (HAM/TSP) patients, multiple sclerosis patients and healthy controls using UMI-based sequencing.

What the authors observed across the whole study: TCR clonal expansion was greatest in HAM/TSP patients and smallest in MS patients, who ranked below even healthy controls. Expanded clones from different subjects shared no identical CDR3 amino acid sequences, which suggests that TCR-beta repertoires were private in all groups. No clinical or MRI features were associated with the MS cluster, and the authors said that larger cohorts are needed. In phylogenetic analysis, the repertoires of 18 of 34 MS patients grouped into a cluster of related CDR3 sequences, which suggests a possible signature at the repertoire level.

Material: CD4+ T cells from blood. The TCR was taken from a woman between 35 and 50 years old with multiple sclerosis.

The DNA sequence is given as TGTGCCAGCAGCTTAGGAGGGGCGGGTGCGGCCAAAAACATTCAGTACTTC. Its translation reads: CASSLGGAGAAKNIQYF. This receptor chain uses TRBV5-5 and TRBJ2-4; 6 matching bases give a weak D call of TRBD2. The CDR3 has 17 amino acids, counting the end cysteine and phenylalanine. The sequence is cut down to CDR3 DNA, 51 bases in frame from base 1. The germline V gene (reference sequence) supplies CDR1 SGHKS and CDR2 YYEKEE. Trimming takes 2 bases from V and 1 base from J, and the germline ends sit 16 bases apart.